This T cell receptor beta chain was sequenced for a study of blood T cell repertoires in COVID-19. V shed 2 bases and J 11 bases; nucleotides not matched to a gene: 9. The CDR3 spans 14 residues. Germline V gene sequence: CDR1 SNHLY, CDR2 FYNNEI. Some clones are missing from TCRdb's copy, which holds only in-frame ones; the method was immunoSEQ multiplex PCR. The sample includes 160,000 or so clones, around 85% seen only once; the top ten take approximately 2.3%. The source material was peripheral blood. The sequence was collected from a woman in her 70s with acute or convalescent COVID-19. The V gene is TRBV2, the J gene TRBJ1-1; 9 nucleotides agree with TRBD1. The CDR3 DNA is TGTGCCAGCAGTGAACCTTACAGGGGGCGCGAGGCTTTCTTT. Its protein is CASSEPYRGREAFF.